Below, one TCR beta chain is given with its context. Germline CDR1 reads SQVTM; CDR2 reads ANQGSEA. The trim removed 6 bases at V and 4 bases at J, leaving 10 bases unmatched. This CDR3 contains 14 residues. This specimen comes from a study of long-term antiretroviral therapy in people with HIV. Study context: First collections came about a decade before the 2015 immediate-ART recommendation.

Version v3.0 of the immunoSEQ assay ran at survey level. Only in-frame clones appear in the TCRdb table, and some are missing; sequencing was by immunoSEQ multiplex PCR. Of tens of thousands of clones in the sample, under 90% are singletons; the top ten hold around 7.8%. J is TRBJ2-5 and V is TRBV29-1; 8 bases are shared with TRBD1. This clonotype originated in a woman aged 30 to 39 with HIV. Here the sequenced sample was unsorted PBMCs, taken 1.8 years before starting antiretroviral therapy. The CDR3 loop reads CSVSAGTGGETQYF. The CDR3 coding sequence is TGCAGCGTCTCAGCCGGGACAGGTGGAGAGACCCAGTACTTC.